Detailed here is one TCR beta chain. Antigen: not known. These data belong to a study of PD-1 blockade in classical Hodgkin lymphoma. Study-wide results and limits: Lower baseline TCR diversity was reported for newly diagnosed patients than for healthy donors. Exclusion was the outcome for patients who began nivolumab under 1 year after ASCT. Diversity in CD4+ TCRs, unlike that measured in CD8+ TCRs, had risen significantly by C4D1.

Produced via immunoSEQ multiplex PCR; TCRdb's table is partial and in-frame only. The sample holds tens of thousands of clones; less than 75% are singletons and the top ten take roughly 24%. The CDR3 is 14 residues long. The V segment lost 4 bases and the J segment 8 bases; nucleotides outside the gene matches: 4. Germline CDR1 reads MNHEY; CDR2 reads SVGAGI. Each patient relapsed following autologous stem cell transplantation, and prior brentuximab vedotin exposure differed. This TCR came from a human donor with classical Hodgkin lymphoma. V usage is TRBV6-5 and J usage is TRBJ1-6; TRBD1 matches 8 bases. The starting material was peripheral blood mononuclear cells (PBMCs), obtained before the second cycle of nivolumab. CDR3: CASSSGTGDSPLHF. DNA of the CDR3: TGTGCCAGCAGTTCCGGGACAGGCGATTCACCCCTCCACTTT.